These 9 T cell receptor beta chains were sequenced from one sample in a study of graft-versus-host responses after intestinal transplantation. Sequencing used immunoSEQ multiplex PCR; TCRdb keeps in-frame clones, though not all of them. Of 85,000 to 100,000 clones listed, roughly 88% are singletons. Sequencing was performed on PBMCs, taken 255 days after intestinal transplant. Every receptor here comes from a human patient who received an intestinal transplant, so some T cells may come from the graft donor.

The genes are TRBV19 and TRBJ1-4; no clear D. V lost 0 bases and J 8 bases, leaving 22 bases between the germline ends. The length of the CDR3 is 18 residues. Germline assignment: CDR1 LNHDA and CDR2 SQIVND (reference sequence). The CDR3 sequence: CASSIDPPGPGSQEKLFF. The CDR3 DNA is TGTGCCAGTAGTATAGATCCCCCTGGGCCAGGATCTCAAGAAAAACTGTTTTTT.

This chain joins TRBV6-1 and TRBJ1-4, with a possible D match to TRBD1 (5 bases). V gave up 5 bases and J gave up 1 base, with 11 bases separating them. This CDR3 contains 15 residues. Germline CDR1 reads MNHNS; CDR2 reads SASEGT. CDR3 region: CASSSRTLTNEKLFF. For the CDR3, the DNA is TGTGCCAGCAGTTCCCGGACACTAACTAATGAAAAACTGTTTTTT.

This clone was counted only a few times. V gene TRBV6-5 combines with J gene TRBJ2-6; D not certain. The germline V gene has CDR1 MNHEY and CDR2 SVGAGI. The V and J ends lost 2 bases and 0 bases respectively, with 2 bases between them. This CDR3 spans 14 amino acids. Written as DNA, the CDR3 is TGTGCCAGCAGTTACAGCTCTGGGGCCAACGTCCTGACTTTC. Translated: CASSYSSGANVLTF.

This clone has just one count. This chain joins TRBV6-6 and TRBJ1-1, with no clear D. The V end lost 6 bases, the J end lost 7 bases, and 15 bases lay between the germline ends. From germline, CDR1 is MNHNY and CDR2 SVGAGI (reference sequence). The CDR3 runs 13 residues. CDR3: CASRNGRTHEAFF. DNA of the CDR3: TGTGCCAGCAGGAACGGACGTACTCATGAAGCTTTCTTT.

The CDR3 coding sequence is TGTGCCAGCTCACCACCGGGACAGGGGCTTAGCAATCAGCCCCAGCATTTT. Its protein is CASSPPGQGLSNQPQHF. The chain employs TRBV18 and TRBJ1-5, with 10 bases fitting TRBD1. V dropped 0 bases and J dropped 0; count of bases not matched to a gene: 2. The V gene's germline CDR1 is KGHSH and CDR2 LQKENI. This CDR3 comprises 17 residues.

As DNA, the CDR3 is TGCGCCAGCAGCCAAGTGGGGCCAGAGGAGGACAATGAGCAGTTCTTC. This gives the protein CASSQVGPEEDNEQFF. The chain uses TRBV4-1 and TRBJ2-1; possibly TRBD1 or TRBD2 for D (5 bases each). Deletions cut 1 base from V and 5 bases from J, with 15 bases between. Germline values: CDR1 MGHRA, CDR2 YSYEKL. This CDR3 is built from 16 residues.

CDR3 in DNA: TGTGCCAGCAGTTACTCAGGGGGCCGAGGGGATACGCAGTATTTT. It is translated as CASSYSGGRGDTQYF. This sequence joins TRBV6-5 and TRBJ2-3, with 7 nucleotides matching TRBD1. The ends lost 0 bases at V and 6 bases at J; junction bases unmatched: 6. The V gene's germline CDR1 is MNHEY and CDR2 SVGAGI. There are 15 residues in the CDR3.

The V gene is TRBV7-9, the J gene TRBJ2-3; perhaps TRBD2 as D (5 bases). The CDR3 has 15 residues. V lost 5 bases and J lost 4, with 16 bases in between. Germline lookup yields CDR1 SEHNR and CDR2 FQNEAQ (reference sequence). The CDR3 spells CASSPRERNPDTQYF. CDR3 DNA: TGTGCCAGCAGCCCCCGGGAAAGAAATCCAGATACGCAGTATTTT.

V gene TRBV9 combines with J gene TRBJ2-3; 8 bases map to TRBD2. Germline V CDR1 and CDR2: SGDLS, YYNGEE. This CDR3 is built from 16 residues. J gave up 1 base and V 0 bases, and 4 bases lay outside the gene matches. The CDR3: CASSVELADRTDTQYF. CDR3 DNA: TGTGCCAGCAGCGTAGAACTAGCGGATCGCACAGATACGCAGTATTTT.